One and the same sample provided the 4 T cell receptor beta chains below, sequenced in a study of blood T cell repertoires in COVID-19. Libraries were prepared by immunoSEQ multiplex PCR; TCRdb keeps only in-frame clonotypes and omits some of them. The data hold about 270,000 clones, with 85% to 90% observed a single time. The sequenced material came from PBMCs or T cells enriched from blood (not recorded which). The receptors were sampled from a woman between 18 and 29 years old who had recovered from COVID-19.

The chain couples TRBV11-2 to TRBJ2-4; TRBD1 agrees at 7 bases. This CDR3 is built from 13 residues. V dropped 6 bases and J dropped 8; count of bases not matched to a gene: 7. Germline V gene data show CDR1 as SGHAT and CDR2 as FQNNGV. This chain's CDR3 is CASSSYRGDIQYF. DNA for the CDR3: TGTGCCAGCAGTTCCTACAGGGGAGACATTCAGTACTTC.

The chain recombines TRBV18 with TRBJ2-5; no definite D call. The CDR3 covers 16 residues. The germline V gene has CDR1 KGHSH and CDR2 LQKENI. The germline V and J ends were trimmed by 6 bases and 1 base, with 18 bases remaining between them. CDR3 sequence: CASSWLVSHLQETQYF. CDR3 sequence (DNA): TGTGCCAGCTCGTGGTTGGTGAGCCACCTCCAAGAGACCCAGTACTTC.

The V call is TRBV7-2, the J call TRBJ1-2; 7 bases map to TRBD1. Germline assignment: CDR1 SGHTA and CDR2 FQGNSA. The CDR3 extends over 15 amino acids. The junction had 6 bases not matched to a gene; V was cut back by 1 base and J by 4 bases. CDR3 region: CASSLDYRGSYGYTF. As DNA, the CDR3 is TGTGCCAGCAGCTTAGACTACAGGGGTAGCTATGGCTACACCTTC.

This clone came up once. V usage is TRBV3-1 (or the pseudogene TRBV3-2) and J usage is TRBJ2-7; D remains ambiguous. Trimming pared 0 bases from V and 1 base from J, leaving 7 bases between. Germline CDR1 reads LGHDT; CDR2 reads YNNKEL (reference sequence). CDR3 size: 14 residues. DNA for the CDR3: TGTGCCAGCAGCCAAGATTTACAGTCCTACGAGCAGTACTTC. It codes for CASSQDLQSYEQYF.